These 10 T cell receptor beta chains came from one sample sequenced in a study of T cell responses to AZD1222 COVID-19 vaccine. Using immunoSEQ multiplex PCR, the repertoire was profiled, and TCRdb retains in-frame clones only, with some absent. The sample yields 170,000 or so clones, roughly 87% seen once. The sequencing used peripheral blood, collected on day 0 of AZD1222 vaccination. The receptors here all came from an adult in good health.

V and J are TRBV7-2 and TRBJ2-5; D tentatively reads TRBD1 or TRBD2 (6 bases each). V lost 1 base and J 5 bases, leaving 23 bases between the germline ends. CDR3 length: 18 amino acids. Germline values: CDR1 SGHTA, CDR2 FQGNSA. DNA for the CDR3: TGTGCCAGCAGCTTAGACGTCACGCCCGGGGGCGCAGGGGAGACCCAGTACTTC. Its protein product is CASSLDVTPGGAGETQYF.

The V call is TRBV4-2, the J call TRBJ2-3, with D unclear. Trimming took 5 bases from V and 8 from J, leaving 11 bases between them. CDR1 is LGHNA and CDR2 is YNFKEQ in the germline V gene. This CDR3 region has 12 residues. The CDR3 reads CASSFPDGTQYF. The CDR3 nucleotides read TGTGCCAGCAGCTTCCCGGACGGTACGCAGTATTTT.

J is TRBJ2-1 and V is TRBV7-3; maybe TRBD1 (5 bases). This CDR3 has 13 amino acids. Germline V gene lookup returns CDR1 SGHTA and CDR2 FQGTGA. The V end was cut by 5 bases, the J end by 10 bases, with 15 bases between. The CDR3 nucleotides read TGTGCCAGCAGCCCCCAGGGTTTTGGGGAGCAGTTCTTC. Encoded protein: CASSPQGFGEQFF. Using reference TRBV7-3 and TRBJ2-1 for the parts outside the CDR3, the full variable domain is GAGVSQTPSNKVTEKGKYVELRCDPISGHTALYWYRQSLGQGPEFLIYFQGTGAADDSGLPNDRFFAVRPEGSVSTLKIQRTERGDSAVYLCASSPQGFGEQFFGPGTRLTVL.

V and J are TRBV6-4 and TRBJ2-3; D unclear. The germline gives CDR1 MRHNA, CDR2 SNTAGT. The CDR3 runs to 16 residues. V was trimmed by 2 bases and J by 2 bases, leaving 14 bases between them. DNA of the CDR3: TGTGCCAGCAGTGACACCAAGTCTGGCGACACAGATACGCAGTATTTT. Its translation is CASSDTKSGDTDTQYF.

The V gene is TRBV19, the J gene TRBJ2-3; 14 bases fit TRBD2. Germline-derived CDR1 and CDR2 are LNHDA and SQIVND (reference sequence). Losses at the gene ends were 9 bases for V and 1 base for J; bases not matched to a gene: 3. This CDR3 region has 15 residues. DNA for the CDR3: TGTGCCAGCGGACTAGCGGGAGGCCGCACAGATACGCAGTATTTT. This sequence encodes CASGLAGGRTDTQYF.

The chain is built from TRBV29-1 and TRBJ1-2, with TRBD1 matching over 11 bases. From germline, CDR1 is SQVTM and CDR2 ANQGSEA. V shed 4 bases and J 6 bases; nucleotides not matched to a gene: 4. The CDR3 totals 13 residues. DNA for the CDR3: TGCAGCGTTGGGGACAGGGGGAAGGATGGCTACACCTTC. This sequence encodes CSVGDRGKDGYTF.

Comments on this clone: No DNA is shown, since the ends of the CDR3 on it are uncertain; the CDR3 is the one TCRdb lists. This chain connects TRBV21-1 to TRBJ2-7; TRBD2, the table's D call, was not compared with the DNA. TRBV21-1 is a pseudogene locus. Termini included, the CDR3 measures 20 amino acids. CDR3 in amino acids: CASSSEFGPGTSGTSYEQYF.

This rearrangement joins TRBV11-2 to TRBJ2-5; D is unclear. Trimming took off 2 bases at V and 2 bases at J, with 9 bases between the two ends. The CDR3 runs to 14 residues. The V gene's germline CDR1 is SGHAT and CDR2 FQNNGV. The CDR3 sequence is CASSLRTDQETQYF. DNA of the CDR3: TGTGCCAGCAGCTTAAGGACGGATCAAGAGACCCAGTACTTC.

The chain couples TRBV19 to TRBJ1-3; D is unresolved. Per the germline V gene, CDR1 is LNHDA and CDR2 is SQIVND (reference sequence). This CDR3 spans 12 amino acids. V lost 6 bases to trimming and J lost 3 bases, with 6 bases between them. Written as DNA, the CDR3 is TGTGCCAGTAGCCGAGGTGGAAACACCATATATTTT. Translating it yields CASSRGGNTIYF.

This chain uses TRBV29-1 with TRBJ2-7, with 10 bases identical to TRBD2. The CDR3 is 15 residues long. V lost 4 bases, J lost 5 bases, and 11 bases stayed unmatched. Germline loops: CDR1 SQVTM, CDR2 ANQGSEA. Written as DNA, the CDR3 is TGCAGCGTTGTGATCGCGGCTAGCGGGAGAAACGAGCAGTACTTC. Translation gives CSVVIAASGRNEQYF.